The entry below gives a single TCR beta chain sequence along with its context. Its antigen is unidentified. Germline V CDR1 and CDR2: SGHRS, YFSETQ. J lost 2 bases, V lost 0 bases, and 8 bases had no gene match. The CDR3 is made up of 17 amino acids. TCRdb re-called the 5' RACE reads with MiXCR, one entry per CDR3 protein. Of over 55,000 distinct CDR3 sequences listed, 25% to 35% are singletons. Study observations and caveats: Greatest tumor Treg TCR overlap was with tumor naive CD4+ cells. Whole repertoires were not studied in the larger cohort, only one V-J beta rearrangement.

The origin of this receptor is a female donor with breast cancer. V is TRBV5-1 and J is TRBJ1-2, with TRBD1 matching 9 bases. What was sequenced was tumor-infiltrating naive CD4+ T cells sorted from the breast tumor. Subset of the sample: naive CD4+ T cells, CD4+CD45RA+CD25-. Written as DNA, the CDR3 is TGCGCCAGCAGCTTGGGGCCGGCCGGGACAGGGAACTATGGCTACACCTTC. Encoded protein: CASSLGPAGTGNYGYTF.